This T cell receptor (beta chain) was recorded in a study of cytomegalovirus exposure and HLA in healthy donors. The study's findings and limits: Prior analysis indicated that the majority of TCR beta V segments exhibited productivity approximately 90% or approximately 30% of the time.

Of note for this clone: Its antigen is unknown.

Trimming removed 0 bases from V and 4 bases from J; junction bases left unmatched: 5. CDR3 size: 15 residues. Germline V gene lookup returns CDR1 SGDLS and CDR2 YYNGEE. PCR involved 60 Vbeta and 13 Jbeta primers. The method was immunoSEQ multiplex PCR; TCRdb's version includes in-frame clones alone and lacks a portion of them. This sample has around 170,000 clones, with over 80% found just once. The rearrangement joins TRBV9 to TRBJ2-3, with 7 bases lining up with TRBD2. The source material was PBMCs. This sequence originates from a man aged 35 to 55 in good health and CMV-seropositive. CDR3 region: CASSVDPSGADTQYF. The DNA of the CDR3 is TGTGCCAGCAGCGTAGATCCAAGCGGGGCAGATACGCAGTATTTT.